The text below deals with one T cell receptor (beta chain). The data are from a study of shared clonotypes between healthy human individuals. Produced via immunoSEQ multiplex PCR; TCRdb's table is partial and in-frame only. Counted here are roughly 1,000,000 clones, approximately 80% occurring once; the ten biggest clones make up around 0.47%. Every contributor of samples was a Caucasian grown-up residing in Nashville, Tennessee. The ends lost 2 bases at V and 5 bases at J; junction bases unmatched: 6. CDR1 and CDR2 (germline): SGHVS, FQNEAQ. This CDR3 comprises 16 residues. The genes are TRBV7-8 and TRBJ2-1; 10 bases agree with TRBD2. The source material was memory CD4+ T cells from PBMCs. Subset of the sample: CD45RA-negative fraction. The clonotype originates from a young man in good health. Some clones in this sample may be carry-over from other donors' samples. The CDR3 sequence is CASSLRLAGVDNEQFF. The CDR3 DNA reads as TGTGCCAGCAGCTTACGCCTAGCGGGAGTCGACAATGAGCAGTTCTTC. The full variable domain, rest sourced from reference TRBV7-8 and TRBJ2-1, is GAGVSQSPRYKVAKRGQDVALRCDPISGHVSLFWYQQALGQGPEFLTYFQNEAQLDKSGLPSDRFFAERPEGSVSTLKIQRTQQEDSAVYLCASSLRLAGVDNEQFFGPGTRLTVL.